This is a list of T cell receptor beta chains from one sample in a study of regulatory and conventional T cells in RAG deficiency. Assay: immunoSEQ multiplex PCR; the TCRdb copy retains only in-frame clones and omits some. The sample includes about 30,000 clones, around nine tenths of them seen just once. The same sample was also used in a study of regulatory T cells.

The sequenced material came from Tregs sorted from blood. These receptors were taken from a human donor in good health. The CDR3 runs from the conserved cysteine through the conserved F or W. A D gene is named only where the DNA matches it firmly. Only part of the rows carry a size: once, few, many, or a class if the clone is expanded.

v_gene,abundance,j_gene,d_gene,CDR3nt,CDR3aa
TRBV5-3,NA,TRBJ1-1,TRBD1,TGTGCCAGAAGCCGGGGACAGCCCAAGAAGGGGGACACTGAAGCTTTCTTT,CARSRGQPKKGDTEAFF
TRBV7-3,NA,TRBJ2-2,TRBD2,TGTGCCAGCAGCTTACAGCGGGGGGCGCGGACCGGGGAGCTGTTTTTT,CASSLQRGARTGELFF
TRBV6-5,NA,TRBJ2-7,TRBD2,TGTGCCAGCAGCCTCTTGGAGCGGGACTACGAGCAGTACTTC,CASSLLERDYEQYF
TRBV6-1,NA,TRBJ2-5,NA,TGTGCCAGCAGTGAAGCCGGAGTGTACCAAGAGACCCAGTACTTC,CASSEAGVYQETQYF
TRBV6-1,NA,TRBJ1-3,NA,TGTGCCAGCGGGGGACCTATAAGAAACACCATATATTTT,CASGGPIRNTIYF
TRBV11-2,NA,TRBJ1-6,NA,TGTGCCAGCAGCTTCAGGGTTGATTCACCCCTCCACTTT,CASSFRVDSPLHF
TRBV18,NA,TRBJ1-1,TRBD1,TGTGCCAGCTCCCCTAGAAAGGACAGGGGTTATACTGAAGCTTTCTTT,CASSPRKDRGYTEAFF
TRBV20-1,few,TRBJ1-1,NA,TGCAGGGGGACAAACACTGAAGCTTTCTTT,CRGTNTEAFF
TRBV19,NA,TRBJ2-7,NA,TGTGCCAGTAGACACAGAAGCTCCTACGAGCAGTACTTC,CASRHRSSYEQYF
TRBV5-5,NA,TRBJ2-1,TRBD2,TGTGCCAGCAGCTTGGGGTATCTAGCGGGGGGTTATGAGCAGTTCTTC,CASSLGYLAGGYEQFF
TRBV27,NA,TRBJ2-6,NA,TGTGCCAGCAGTTCGCCACCGGGACTGAGCTCTGGGGCCAACGTCCTGACTTTC,CASSSPPGLSSGANVLTF
TRBV7-7,NA,TRBJ2-3,NA,TGTGCTAGCAGCCACGCTGGGACAGATACGCAGTATTTT,CASSHAGTDTQYF
TRBV6-5,NA,TRBJ2-7,NA,TGTGCCAGCAGCGCAAGAAAAACTTATCGTTCCGAGCAGTACTTC,CASSARKTYRSEQYF
TRBV2,NA,TRBJ1-2,NA,TGTGCCAGCAGCCTACAGGGTGGAAGCTATGGCTACACCTTC,CASSLQGGSYGYTF
TRBV5-1,once,TRBJ2-3,NA,TGCGCCAGCAGCTTGGGTGGACATCTCACAGATACGCAGTATTTT,CASSLGGHLTDTQYF
TRBV29-1,NA,TRBJ1-3,NA,TGCAGCGTTGAACCGGGGGGCAGGGGTAACACCATATATTTT,CSVEPGGRGNTIYF
TRBV20-1,NA,TRBJ1-2,NA,TGCAGTGCTAGAGATTATGGCTACACCTTC,CSARDYGYTF
TRBV5-1,NA,TRBJ2-2,NA,TGCGCCAGCGGTAACGGGGACATCCTAACCGGGGAGCTGTTTTTT,CASGNGDILTGELFF
TRBV10-1,medium-sized,TRBJ1-5,NA,TGCGCCAGCAGCTTAGGACAGAATCAGCCCCAGCATTTT,CASSLGQNQPQHF
TRBV2,NA,TRBJ2-3,TRBD2,TGTGCCAGCGCCGGGGGGGCAGATACGCAGTATTTT,CASAGGADTQYF
TRBV2,once,TRBJ1-2,TRBD1,TGTGCCAGCATTTCCGCCCCAGGGGGTGGCTACACCTTC,CASISAPGGGYTF
TRBV7-3,few,TRBJ2-7,TRBD1,TGTGCCAGCAGCCTGGGACAGAGGGACGAGCAGTACTTC,CASSLGQRDEQYF
TRBV6-5,NA,TRBJ2-5,NA,TGTGCCAGCAGCTCCGATTCGCCAGCAAGAGCGACCCAGTACTTC,CASSSDSPARATQYF
TRBV10-3,NA,TRBJ2-5,NA,TGTGCCATCAGTGCCACAGCGTACCAAGAGACCCAGTACTTC,CAISATAYQETQYF
TRBV5-6,NA,TRBJ2-3,TRBD2,TGTGCCAGCAGCTTGTATACGCTAGCGGTGACGGATACGCAGTATTTT,CASSLYTLAVTDTQYF
TRBV25-1,NA,TRBJ2-3,TRBD2,TGTGCCAGCAGTGAAAAAAAGACTAGCGGGTACACAGATACGCAGTATTTT,CASSEKKTSGYTDTQYF
TRBV5-1,NA,TRBJ2-2,NA,TGCGCCAGCAGATCGCGATGGGGGGCCGCCGGGGAGCTGTTTTTT,CASRSRWGAAGELFF
TRBV7-8,NA,TRBJ2-3,NA,TGTGCCAGCAGCTTAGTCGGCGGGACCAGAGATACGCAGTATTTT,CASSLVGGTRDTQYF
TRBV7-9,NA,TRBJ2-7,NA,TGTGCCAGCAGCTTAGTACGGAGTACGTCTCACGAGCAGTACTTC,CASSLVRSTSHEQYF
TRBV9,NA,TRBJ2-1,NA,TGTGCCAGCAGCGTTGGTGCGTGGGGTGAGCAGTTCTTC,CASSVGAWGEQFF
TRBV27,NA,TRBJ1-6,NA,TGTGCCAGCAGTTTTCTAATCGGGGCGTATAATTCACCCCTCCACTTT,CASSFLIGAYNSPLHF
TRBV6-5,NA,TRBJ2-7,TRBD2,TGTGCCAGCAGTTCCCAACTAGCGTGGTACTTC,CASSSQLAWYF
TRBV7-3,NA,TRBJ2-3,TRBD2,TGTGCCAGCAGCTCCCGGGTAGCGGGGGCCTCCACAGATACGCAGTATTTT,CASSSRVAGASTDTQYF
TRBV4-1,NA,TRBJ2-1,TRBD2,TGCGCCAGCAGCCGAAAACTAGCGGGGGGCTCCTACAATGAGCAGTTCTTC,CASSRKLAGGSYNEQFF
TRBV7-6,NA,TRBJ1-3,NA,TGTGCCAGCAGCTTTTCGGGGGCTACAGGAAACACCATATATTTT,CASSFSGATGNTIYF
TRBV5-6,NA,TRBJ2-7,NA,TGTGCCAGCAGCTTGGGCCAGGGGCGCCCCTTCGCCTACGAGCAGTACTTC,CASSLGQGRPFAYEQYF
TRBV6-5,NA,TRBJ1-1,TRBD1,TGTGCCAGCAGGGGACAGACGAACACTGAAGCTTTCTTT,CASRGQTNTEAFF
TRBV7-2,NA,TRBJ1-1,TRBD1,TGTGCCAGCAGCCGACAGGGCATGAACACTGAAGCTTTCTTT,CASSRQGMNTEAFF
TRBV6-1,NA,TRBJ1-3,NA,TGTGCCAGCAGTGAAGCGCGGGGGTTCTCTGGAAACACCATATATTTT,CASSEARGFSGNTIYF
TRBV10-3,NA,TRBJ2-7,NA,TGTGCCATAGGCCGGGACATCTACGAGCAGTACTTC,CAIGRDIYEQYF
TRBV4-2,few,TRBJ2-2,TRBD2,TGTGCCAGCAGCTACGGGACTAGCGGGTCGAATCTTCCCGGGGAGCTGTTTTTT,CASSYGTSGSNLPGELFF
TRBV5-1,NA,TRBJ2-1,NA,TGCGCCAGCAGCATTGACGGAGGCGGGGATGAGCAGTTCTTC,CASSIDGGGDEQFF
TRBV25-1,NA,TRBJ2-7,NA,TGTGCCAGCAGTGAGTCGCAAGGGATTCTGACCTACGAGCAGTACTTC,CASSESQGILTYEQYF
TRBV18,NA,TRBJ2-3,NA,TGTGCCAGCTCACCTCGGGCTCTTACCCTGACCCTATTAGATACGCAGTATTTT,CASSPRALTLTLLDTQYF
TRBV6-4,NA,TRBJ2-2,NA,TGTGCCAGCAGTGAACAGGGTTCAAGCACCGGGGAGCTGTTTTTT,CASSEQGSSTGELFF
TRBV10-2,NA,TRBJ2-7,TRBD1,TGCGCCAGCAGTGCCGACAGGGGTTTTACCTACGAGCAGTACTTC,CASSADRGFTYEQYF
TRBV29-1,once,TRBJ1-1,NA,TGCAGCGTTGGAGGCGGTGAAGCTTTCTTT,CSVGGGEAFF
TRBV18,NA,TRBJ2-7,TRBD2,TGTGCCAGCTCCCACGGACTAGCGGGGACCTACGAGCAGTACTTC,CASSHGLAGTYEQYF
TRBV2,once,TRBJ1-4,TRBD1,TGTGCCGGTACAGGGGTTGAAGAAAAACTGTTTTTT,CAGTGVEEKLFF
TRBV27,NA,TRBJ2-7,TRBD2,TGTGCCAGCAGTGGGACTATACCTCGAGGGTCAGTCCCCTACGAGCAGTACTTC,CASSGTIPRGSVPYEQYF
TRBV5-4,once,TRBJ1-2,NA,TGTGCCAGCAGCTTGGACAGGAAAAACTATGGCTACACCTTC,CASSLDRKNYGYTF